The clone carrying this T cell receptor (beta chain) was observed at least ten times. Its antigen is still unknown. Other DNA sequences in the same sample also yield this CDR3. Per the original methods: Filtering differed, since immunoSEQ gave only junction sequences and no quality scores. TCRdb keeps only in-frame clones here, not all; method: immunoSEQ multiplex PCR. V, J and clone size were drawn from that table, and D and trimming were deduced from the DNA. Of about 690,000 clones in the sample, around 91% were seen once. The data were taken from a study of shared clonotypes between healthy human individuals. Across the study: Per-donor plates numbered three CD4 naive, three CD4 memory, two CD8 naive and one CD8 memory. Study conclusions and caveats: Sampling used blood alone; tissue repertoires probably differ. The study drew on few donors, limiting represented genetic and exposure-history diversity.

CDR3 length equals 12 residues. CDR1 MGHDK and CDR2 SYGVNS come from the germline V gene. V dropped 6 bases and J dropped 1 base, with 6 bases sitting between them. The chain employs TRBV25-1 and TRBJ1-1; unclear D gene. The receptor was isolated from a young man in good health. Some clones in this sample may be carry-over from other donors' samples. The sequenced sample was memory CD8+ T cells from PBMCs. As to subset: CD45RO+ cells pooled with CCR7-negative TemRA cells. The CDR3 nucleotides read TGTGCCAGCAGAACAGAGAACACTGAAGCTTTCTTT. This sequence encodes CASRTENTEAFF. The entire variable domain, with the rest obtained from reference TRBV25-1 and TRBJ1-1, is as follows: EADIYQTPRYLVIGTGKKITLECSQTMGHDKMYWYQQDPGMELHLIHYSYGVNSTEKGDLSSESTVSRIRTEHFPLTLESARPSHTSQYLCASRTENTEAFFGQGTRLTVV.